The rows below give T cell receptor beta chains drawn from one sample of a study of blood T cell repertoires in COVID-19. Sequencing was performed with immunoSEQ multiplex PCR; in TCRdb, only in-frame clones are kept and a portion is missing. This table has some 530,000 clones, 80% to 90% appearing once. The source material was peripheral blood. The receptors were sampled from a human donor in a cohort sampled during active COVID-19. Both conserved end residues are part of each CDR3. The order of the fields is D gene, V gene, clone size, J gene, CDR3 DNA, CDR3 protein. D genes are given only for firm matches. Size is stated for part of the rows, as once, few or many counts, or as a class when the clone is expanded.

D gene: -
V gene: TRBV2
clone size: -
J gene: TRBJ1-2
CDR3 DNA: TGTGCCAGCAGTCGGAGACAGGCTAGTTATGGCTACACCTTC
CDR3 protein: CASSRRQASYGYTF

D gene: TRBD1
V gene: TRBV7-9
clone size: -
J gene: TRBJ1-2
CDR3 DNA: TGTGCCAGCAGCTCGACAGGGGGCAACTATGGCTACACCTTC
CDR3 protein: CASSSTGGNYGYTF

D gene: -
V gene: TRBV21-1
clone size: once
J gene: TRBJ1-4
CDR3 DNA: TGTGCCAGCAGCAAAGGTGAGGGAACTAATGAAAAACTGTTTTTT
CDR3 protein: CASSKGEGTNEKLFF

D gene: TRBD1
V gene: TRBV4-3
clone size: -
J gene: TRBJ2-7
CDR3 DNA: TGCGCCAGCAGCCGAGACCCGGGACAGAGTTTTTCTTACGAGCAGTACTTC
CDR3 protein: CASSRDPGQSFSYEQYF

D gene: -
V gene: TRBV4-1
clone size: -
J gene: TRBJ1-1
CDR3 DNA: TGCGCCAGCAGCCAAGTTTATACGGGGGATCCTGAAGCTTTCTTT
CDR3 protein: CASSQVYTGDPEAFF

D gene: -
V gene: TRBV21-1
clone size: -
J gene: TRBJ2-4
CDR3 DNA: TGTGCCAGCGACAGGATGAGAAGCCGGAGAAAAAAGTACTTC
CDR3 protein: CASDRMRSRRKKYF

D gene: TRBD1
V gene: TRBV5-5
clone size: -
J gene: TRBJ2-7
CDR3 DNA: TGTGCCAGCAGCTTTCGACAGGGATTGTACGAGCAGTACTTC
CDR3 protein: CASSFRQGLYEQYF

D gene: -
V gene: TRBV7-3
clone size: -
J gene: TRBJ2-3
CDR3 DNA: TGTGCCAGCAGCTTCACTAGTGTTAGGACAGATACGCAGTATTTT
CDR3 protein: CASSFTSVRTDTQYF

D gene: -
V gene: TRBV30
clone size: -
J gene: TRBJ1-2
CDR3 DNA: TGTGCCTGGAGGAGCCTACGCTACTATGGCTACACCTTC
CDR3 protein: CAWRSLRYYGYTF

D gene: TRBD1
V gene: TRBV5-1
clone size: -
J gene: TRBJ2-1
CDR3 DNA: TGCGCCAGCAGCTTTTTGGGACAGGGGGCAACATGGGACAATGAGCAGTTCTTC
CDR3 protein: CASSFLGQGATWDNEQFF

D gene: -
V gene: TRBV7-2
clone size: -
J gene: TRBJ2-5
CDR3 DNA: TGTGCCAGCAGCTACCCGTCCCTCGGGGCCCAGTACTTC
CDR3 protein: CASSYPSLGAQYF

D gene: -
V gene: TRBV25-1
clone size: once
J gene: TRBJ2-3
CDR3 DNA: TGTGCCAGCAGTGTGGCCAGAAAGACAGATACGCAGTATTTT
CDR3 protein: CASSVARKTDTQYF

D gene: -
V gene: TRBV25-1
clone size: -
J gene: TRBJ2-3
CDR3 DNA: TGTGCCAGCAGTGACCAGGGACTTTTGAGGGAAGATACGCAGTATTTT
CDR3 protein: CASSDQGLLREDTQYF

D gene: TRBD1
V gene: TRBV24-1
clone size: -
J gene: TRBJ2-3
CDR3 DNA: TGTGCCACCAGTAGACAGGGTGCAGATACGCAGTATTTT
CDR3 protein: CATSRQGADTQYF

D gene: -
V gene: TRBV3-1/TRBV3-2
clone size: -
J gene: TRBJ2-1
CDR3 DNA: TGTGCCAGCAGCCGGCCGGCTGGGACTGGAGACAATGAGCAGTTCTTC
CDR3 protein: CASSRPAGTGDNEQFF

D gene: TRBD2
V gene: TRBV27
clone size: -
J gene: TRBJ2-3
CDR3 DNA: TGTGCCAGCAGTTCCCCTAGTACTAGCGGGAGGCGAGGTACGCAGTATTTT
CDR3 protein: CASSSPSTSGRRGTQYF

D gene: TRBD1
V gene: TRBV18
clone size: -
J gene: TRBJ1-3
CDR3 DNA: TGTGCCAGCTCACCAACCGACAGGGCAAGCGGAAACACCATATATTTT
CDR3 protein: CASSPTDRASGNTIYF

D gene: TRBD2
V gene: TRBV5-1
clone size: -
J gene: TRBJ2-7
CDR3 DNA: TGCGCCAGTAAGCGGGAGGCTACCCCCTCCTACGAGCAGTACTTC
CDR3 protein: CASKREATPSYEQYF

D gene: -
V gene: TRBV30
clone size: -
J gene: TRBJ1-5
CDR3 DNA: TGTGCCTGGAGTGCGGACAGCATTAATCAGCCCCAGCATTTT
CDR3 protein: CAWSADSINQPQHF

D gene: -
V gene: TRBV13
clone size: -
J gene: TRBJ1-1
CDR3 DNA: TGTGCCAGCAGCTTTTGGACCCCCGCGGGCACTGAAGCTTTCTTT
CDR3 protein: CASSFWTPAGTEAFF

D gene: TRBD2
V gene: TRBV5-1
clone size: -
J gene: TRBJ2-7
CDR3 DNA: TGCGCCAGCAGCCCGGATTCTAGCGGGAGGGCCTCCTACGAGCAGTACTTC
CDR3 protein: CASSPDSSGRASYEQYF

D gene: TRBD2
V gene: TRBV27
clone size: -
J gene: TRBJ2-3
CDR3 DNA: TGTGCCAGCAGTTCCCCGGGAGGATCCACAGATACGCAGTATTTT
CDR3 protein: CASSSPGGSTDTQYF

D gene: -
V gene: TRBV3-1/TRBV3-2
clone size: -
J gene: TRBJ2-5
CDR3 DNA: TGTGCCAGCAGCCAAGATCGTGCCAGGGTACAGACCCAGTACTTC
CDR3 protein: CASSQDRARVQTQYF

D gene: TRBD2
V gene: TRBV15
clone size: -
J gene: TRBJ2-5
CDR3 DNA: TGTGCCACCAGCAGAGAGACGGGACTAGCGGGAGAAGAGACCCAGTACTTC
CDR3 protein: CATSRETGLAGEETQYF

D gene: -
V gene: TRBV4-1
clone size: -
J gene: TRBJ2-5
CDR3 DNA: TGCGCCAGCAGCCCCCTAGTGCTGGACCAAGAGACCCAGTACTTC
CDR3 protein: CASSPLVLDQETQYF

D gene: TRBD1
V gene: TRBV7-2
clone size: -
J gene: TRBJ1-1
CDR3 DNA: TGTGCCAGCAGCTTTGTACAGGGGGGGAACACTGAAGCTTTCTTT
CDR3 protein: CASSFVQGGNTEAFF

D gene: TRBD1
V gene: TRBV10-3
clone size: few
J gene: TRBJ1-6
CDR3 DNA: TGTGCCATCAGGGGGACAGATTCACCCCTCCACTTT
CDR3 protein: CAIRGTDSPLHF

D gene: -
V gene: TRBV4-3
clone size: -
J gene: TRBJ1-1
CDR3 DNA: TGCGCCAGCAGCCAAGAGGAGCGGAACACTGAAGCTTTCTTT
CDR3 protein: CASSQEERNTEAFF

D gene: -
V gene: TRBV9
clone size: -
J gene: TRBJ1-1
CDR3 DNA: TGTGCCAGCAGCGCACGGACAGCGAACACTGAAGCTTTCTTT
CDR3 protein: CASSARTANTEAFF

D gene: TRBD1
V gene: TRBV7-9
clone size: -
J gene: TRBJ2-7
CDR3 DNA: TGTGCCAGCAGCTCGGGACAGGGGCTTTTCGAGCAGTACTTC
CDR3 protein: CASSSGQGLFEQYF

D gene: -
V gene: TRBV18
clone size: -
J gene: TRBJ1-1
CDR3 DNA: TGTGCCAGCTCACCACGGGGGCAGATAGGCACTGAAGCTTTCTTT
CDR3 protein: CASSPRGQIGTEAFF

D gene: -
V gene: TRBV5-1
clone size: -
J gene: TRBJ1-5
CDR3 DNA: TGCGCCAGCAGCTTTGGAGGGGACAATCAGCCCCAGCATTTT
CDR3 protein: CASSFGGDNQPQHF

D gene: -
V gene: TRBV11-2
clone size: -
J gene: TRBJ2-7
CDR3 DNA: TGTGCCAGCAGCTTGTCCCCTCAGAAATCCGAGCAGTACTTC
CDR3 protein: CASSLSPQKSEQYF

D gene: -
V gene: TRBV19
clone size: -
J gene: TRBJ2-5
CDR3 DNA: TGTGCCAGTAGTATTGCCTCAGGGGAGACCCAGTACTTC
CDR3 protein: CASSIASGETQYF

D gene: -
V gene: TRBV30
clone size: -
J gene: TRBJ2-6
CDR3 DNA: TGTGCCTGGGACGGTAGCTCTGGGGCCAACGTCCTGACTTTC
CDR3 protein: CAWDGSSGANVLTF

D gene: -
V gene: TRBV6-2/TRBV6-3
clone size: -
J gene: TRBJ2-1
CDR3 DNA: TGTGCCAGCAGCCTCCCCGGGAGCTCCTACAATGAGCAGTTCTTC
CDR3 protein: CASSLPGSSYNEQFF

D gene: -
V gene: TRBV29-1
clone size: once
J gene: TRBJ2-7
CDR3 DNA: TGCAGCGTTGGGCGCCCAGCAGGGGAAGTGATCGAGCAGTACTTC
CDR3 protein: CSVGRPAGEVIEQYF

D gene: -
V gene: TRBV21-1
clone size: -
J gene: TRBJ1-4
CDR3 DNA: TGTGCCAGCAGCAAAGTGGGCAGAAGTCAACTTAATGAAAAACTGTTTTTT
CDR3 protein: CASSKVGRSQLNEKLFF

D gene: -
V gene: TRBV5-4
clone size: -
J gene: TRBJ2-7
CDR3 DNA: TGTGCCAGCAAAAACTGGTCCTACGAGCAGTACTTC
CDR3 protein: CASKNWSYEQYF

D gene: -
V gene: TRBV18
clone size: -
J gene: TRBJ2-7
CDR3 DNA: TGTGCCAGCACCCGGACTTCCGCGCTGGGGGAGCAGTACTTC
CDR3 protein: CASTRTSALGEQYF

D gene: TRBD1
V gene: TRBV20-1
clone size: -
J gene: TRBJ1-4
CDR3 DNA: TGCAGTGCTAGTGAGCCGGGGTCAGGGGGAGAAAAACTGTTTTTT
CDR3 protein: CSASEPGSGGEKLFF

D gene: TRBD1
V gene: TRBV28
clone size: -
J gene: TRBJ1-5
CDR3 DNA: TGTGCCAGCAGGACAGGGTCCCTCAATCAGCCCCAGCATTTT
CDR3 protein: CASRTGSLNQPQHF

D gene: TRBD2
V gene: TRBV19
clone size: -
J gene: TRBJ2-1
CDR3 DNA: TGTGCCAGTAGCATGGGACTAGCGCTCAATGAGCAGTTCTTC
CDR3 protein: CASSMGLALNEQFF

D gene: -
V gene: TRBV19
clone size: -
J gene: TRBJ2-7
CDR3 DNA: TGTGCCAGTAGTATAGGACAGGTCCCGGGCGAGCAGTACTTC
CDR3 protein: CASSIGQVPGEQYF

D gene: -
V gene: TRBV29-1
clone size: -
J gene: TRBJ1-4
CDR3 DNA: TGCAGCGTTGGGATGAGGACAGCAACTAATGAAAAACTGTTTTTT
CDR3 protein: CSVGMRTATNEKLFF

D gene: -
V gene: TRBV9
clone size: -
J gene: TRBJ2-3
CDR3 DNA: TGTGCCAGCAGCCCCAGACGGGGACTCAGTGCAGATACGCAGTATTTT
CDR3 protein: CASSPRRGLSADTQYF

D gene: -
V gene: TRBV28
clone size: once
J gene: TRBJ1-2
CDR3 DNA: TGTGCCAGCAGCCCCCGAGGGGGACCTCCCCATGGCTACACCTTC
CDR3 protein: CASSPRGGPPHGYTF

D gene: -
V gene: TRBV30
clone size: -
J gene: TRBJ1-1
CDR3 DNA: TGTGCCTGGTCCCCGGCGGCCGGGAACACTGAAGCTTTCTTT
CDR3 protein: CAWSPAAGNTEAFF

D gene: TRBD1
V gene: TRBV28
clone size: few
J gene: TRBJ2-5
CDR3 DNA: TGTGCCAGCAGTGACGACAGGGGGCCCCAAGAGACCCAGTACTTC
CDR3 protein: CASSDDRGPQETQYF

D gene: -
V gene: TRBV18
clone size: -
J gene: TRBJ2-3
CDR3 DNA: TGTGCCAGCTCACCTCGGTCCAGCACAGATACGCAGTATTTT
CDR3 protein: CASSPRSSTDTQYF

D gene: -
V gene: TRBV6-6
clone size: -
J gene: TRBJ1-4
CDR3 DNA: TGTGCCAGCAGTTACCAGGGTTCTAATGAAAAACTGTTTTTT
CDR3 protein: CASSYQGSNEKLFF